Each of the 15 T cell receptor beta chains below was sequenced from the same sample in a study of blood T cell repertoires in COVID-19. Measured with immunoSEQ multiplex PCR; TCRdb has only the in-frame clones, and not every one. The table lists 38,000 or so clones, 75% to 85% of them singletons. Sequencing used peripheral blood. These TCRs come from a human donor in a cohort sampled during active or convalescent COVID-19. The donor label of this sample is uncertain.

The V call is TRBV19, the J call TRBJ1-2, with D perhaps matching TRBD1 (5 bases). From germline, CDR1 is LNHDA and CDR2 SQIVND (reference sequence). This CDR3 is built from 14 residues. The V end lost 4 bases, the J end lost 5 bases, and 14 bases lay between the germline ends. DNA for the CDR3: TGTGCCAGTAGTACTCCCCGGGACTCATATGGCTACACCTTC. Amino acid sequence: CASSTPRDSYGYTF.

The chain joins TRBV4-3 to TRBJ2-7; no clear D. There are 14 residues in the CDR3. Between the trimmed V and J ends, which lost 6 bases and 7 bases, there was a span of 19 bases. CDR1 and CDR2 from the germline V gene are LGHNA and YSLEER. The CDR3 DNA follows: TGCGCCAGCAGTCCCGCCTTACCCAGTTTTGAGCAGTACTTC. It is translated as CASSPALPSFEQYF.

V usage is TRBV6-4 and J usage is TRBJ2-1; TRBD1 matches 8 bases. Unmatched junction bases numbered 4, after V lost 5 bases and J lost 4 bases. This CDR3 region has 14 residues. Germline CDR1 is MRHNA and CDR2 is SNTAGT. The CDR3 region has the DNA TGTGCCAGCAGTCCGGGACAGGAATACAATGAGCAGTTCTTC. The encoded protein is CASSPGQEYNEQFF.

The chain has TRBV25-1 and TRBJ1-6, with a possible D match to TRBD1 (5 bases). The germline gives CDR1 MGHDK, CDR2 SYGVNS. The CDR3 runs 13 residues. V gave up 5 bases and J gave up 6 bases, with 8 bases separating them. This chain's CDR3 is CASSQGSNSPLHF. The CDR3 region has the DNA TGTGCCAGCAGTCAGGGAAGTAATTCACCCCTCCACTTT.

J is TRBJ2-2 and V is TRBV6-5, with 7 bases fitting TRBD2. Germline trimming cut 6 bases from V and 6 bases from J; bases unmatched to any gene: 4. CDR1 is MNHEY and CDR2 is SVGAGI in the germline V gene. The CDR3 runs to 13 residues. The CDR3 is CASSWGGAGELFF. The CDR3 nucleotides read TGTGCCAGCAGCTGGGGGGGGGCCGGGGAGCTGTTTTTT.

J is TRBJ1-5 and V is TRBV28; D unresolved. This CDR3 is built from 15 residues. Germline V gives CDR1 MDHEN, CDR2 SYDVKM. V lost 3 bases and J 5 bases, leaving 14 bases between the germline ends. CDR3: CASSLQGLLHQPQHF. CDR3 DNA sequence: TGTGCCAGCAGTTTGCAAGGACTCCTGCATCAGCCCCAGCATTTT.

The chain couples TRBV18 to TRBJ2-5; tentatively, D is TRBD2 (7 bases). The CDR3 length is 17 residues. The germline V and J ends were trimmed by 3 bases and 4 bases, with 21 bases remaining between them. Germline values: CDR1 KGHSH, CDR2 LQKENI. The CDR3 spells CASSPALGGQKGETQYF. The CDR3 coding sequence is TGTGCCAGCTCACCGGCCTTGGGGGGGCAGAAGGGAGAGACCCAGTACTTC.

This clone was counted only a few times. The rearrangement uses TRBV18 and TRBJ2-2, with 7 bases fitting TRBD1. Germline CDR1 is KGHSH and CDR2 is LQKENI. The trim removed 2 bases at V and 1 base at J, leaving 7 bases unmatched. CDR3 length: 17 residues. The CDR3 nucleotides are TGTGCCAGCTCACCAATCTGGGACAGCAAGAACACCGGGGAGCTGTTTTTT. This codes for CASSPIWDSKNTGELFF.

This clone was picked up one time. The chain carries TRBV15 and TRBJ2-1, with TRBD1 as a possible D gene (5 bases). There are 11 residues in the CDR3. The V end was cut by 6 bases, the J end by 10 bases, with 10 bases between. Germline values: CDR1 LNHNV, CDR2 YYDKDF (reference sequence). CDR3 region: CATRLGAEQFF. The CDR3 DNA is TGTGCCACCAGATTAGGGGCGGAGCAGTTCTTC.

This chain links TRBV7-9 with TRBJ1-6; perhaps TRBD1 as D (6 bases). This CDR3 has 16 amino acids. Germline assignment: CDR1 SEHNR and CDR2 FQNEAQ (reference sequence). Trimming took off 2 bases at V and 3 bases at J, with 11 bases between the two ends. The DNA of the CDR3 is TGTGCCAGCAGCTTAACGGGGGGCGTCTATAATTCACCCCTCCACTTT. Translating it yields CASSLTGGVYNSPLHF.

This clone was counted a few times. The J gene is TRBJ1-2, the V gene TRBV7-2; D is unclear. The CDR3 runs 15 residues. Per the germline V gene, CDR1 is SGHTA and CDR2 is FQGNSA. V lost 5 bases and J lost 4, with 17 bases in between. The CDR3 DNA reads TGTGCCAGCAGCCCTGACGGGTTCAGCTCCTATGGCTACACCTTC. Its protein is CASSPDGFSSYGYTF.

This clone was found a few times. CDR3 in amino acids: CASSPRNRGREQYF. As DNA, the CDR3 is TGTGCCAGCTCACCACGGAACAGGGGGCGCGAGCAGTACTTC. V and J are TRBV18 and TRBJ2-7; 9 bases are shared with TRBD1. Germline V gene lookup returns CDR1 KGHSH and CDR2 LQKENI. V shed 1 base and J 6 bases; nucleotides not matched to a gene: 4. This CDR3 has 14 residues.

The genes are TRBV4-3 and TRBJ2-1; the match to TRBD2 covers 10 bases. The CDR3 length is 17 residues. The V gene end was trimmed by 0 bases and the J gene end by 12 bases; junction bases not matched to a gene: 14. Germline-derived CDR1 and CDR2 are LGHNA and YSLEER. CDR3 DNA: TGCGCCAGCAGCCAAGATATCTGGAGCGGGAGGGCCTCAGCGCAGTTCTTC. This gives the protein CASSQDIWSGRASAQFF.

A remark on this clone: Different DNA sequences within this sample yield the same CDR3. The genes are TRBV18 and TRBJ2-3, with 11 positions matching TRBD2. The germline CDR1 and CDR2 sequences are KGHSH and LQKENI. CDR3 length: 16 amino acids. V trimming: 3 bases; J trimming: 5 bases; junction bases outside the gene matches: 7. CDR3 nucleotide sequence: TGTGCCAGCTCACCTGGGCTAGCGGGAGGAAGAGATACGCAGTATTTT. As protein: CASSPGLAGGRDTQYF.

This CDR3 is CASSILGTSGSGEQFF. The CDR3 DNA sequence: TGTGCCAGTAGTATCCTAGGGACTAGCGGGAGTGGGGAGCAGTTCTTC. V gene TRBV19 combines with J gene TRBJ2-1; TRBD2 agrees at 14 bases. Unmatched junction bases numbered 8, after V lost 3 bases and J lost 10 bases. Germline CDR1 LNHDA, CDR2 SQIVND (reference sequence). CDR3 size: 16 residues.